The sequence of this TCR beta chain was determined in a study of cytomegalovirus exposure and HLA in healthy donors. Study-level results: The study designated 150 to 200 TCR beta chains cytomegalovirus-associated. TCR clusters originating in the first cohort tended to co-occur in the approximately 120 validation repertoires, according to a later analysis. Reportedly, diagnosis of cytomegalovirus status by the classifier showed high specificity and sensitivity.

The junction had 11 bases not matched to a gene; V was cut back by 0 bases and J by 1 base. Looked up from germline, CDR1 is MGHRA and CDR2 is YSYEKL. This CDR3 contains 21 residues. On this clone itself: Its antigen is still unknown.

Measured with immunoSEQ multiplex PCR; TCRdb has only the in-frame clones, and not every one. The sample records about 170,000 clones, about 83% being singletons. Sequencing input: PBMCs. J is TRBJ2-3 and V is TRBV4-1, with 15 bases fitting TRBD2. The TCR comes from a woman in her twenties or thirties in good health and CMV-seronegative. The CDR3: CASSQDTPGTSGGRGTDTQYF. CDR3 sequence (DNA): TGCGCCAGCAGCCAAGATACCCCCGGGACTAGCGGGGGGAGGGGCACAGATACGCAGTATTTT.